This record looks at one TCR beta chain sequence and its context. Antigen unknown. The PCR employed 60 Vbeta primers together with 13 Jbeta primers. Method: immunoSEQ multiplex PCR; TCRdb's copy keeps in-frame clones and lacks some. The sample has 65,000 to 85,000 clones, 80% to 90% seen once. The data were taken from a study of cytomegalovirus exposure and HLA in healthy donors. Study findings and constraints: Later examination showed HLA-associated TCR beta chains had greater clonal expansion than equally common others.

V lost 0 bases, J lost 2 bases, and 8 bases stayed unmatched. Germline CDR1 and CDR2: SEHNR and FQNEAQ (reference sequence). The CDR3 is made up of 17 amino acids. This chain uses TRBV7-9 with TRBJ2-7; 9 bases align to TRBD2. The TCR originated in a woman in her thirties in good health and CMV-seronegative. The source material was PBMCs. The CDR3 is CASSLAGAGGGTYEQYF. CDR3 DNA sequence: TGTGCCAGCAGCTTAGCGGGGGCGGGAGGGGGGACCTACGAGCAGTACTTC.